A selection of T cell receptor beta chains follows, all from one sample in a study of T cells after yellow fever vaccination. TCRdb reanalysed the 5' RACE reads using MiXCR and keeps one entry per CDR3 protein. The table has 450,000 to 650,000 distinct CDR3 sequences, roughly 14% seen once; the top ten hold over 12%. This material consisted of PBMCs, taken on the day of the yellow fever booster vaccination. These receptors all stem from a man aged 25 to 45 who received the YFV17D yellow fever vaccine. CDR3s include the opening cysteine and the closing phenylalanine or tryptophan. D genes are given only for firm matches.

>TRBV6-5|TRBJ2-5|NA
CASDRPLAGETQYF
>TRBV4-3|TRBJ1-1|TRBD1
CASSQGGTGLNTEAFF
>TRBV7-9|TRBJ2-1|TRBD2
CASSNELSGVSEQFF
>TRBV6-6|TRBJ2-1|NA
CASRELYEQFF
>TRBV12-3/TRBV12-4|TRBJ2-1|NA
CASSSRAGYNEQFF
>TRBV4-3|TRBJ2-1|TRBD2
CASSPLGTGGPYNEQFF
>TRBV11-3|TRBJ2-7|NA
CASSLDGLYEQYF
>TRBV4-1|TRBJ2-2|NA
CASSQGLVASNTGELFF
>TRBV10-3|TRBJ2-7|TRBD1
CATTSPGQAGYEQYF
>TRBV7-9|TRBJ2-1|NA
CASSLVAVFVNEQFF
>TRBV5-1|TRBJ2-7|TRBD2
CASSLLGLAVTYEQYF
>TRBV20-1|TRBJ2-3|TRBD1
CSAATGGSVTDTQYF
>TRBV2|TRBJ2-7|NA
CASSAGSGSYEQYF
>TRBV20-1|TRBJ2-6|NA
CSATDGFPGANVLTF
>TRBV6-2/TRBV6-3|TRBJ2-5|TRBD2
CASSSRRTSGIQETQYF
>TRBV5-1|TRBJ1-4|TRBD1
CASSLGGGGGEKLFF
>TRBV7-2|TRBJ2-3|NA
CASSLASGQGGDTQYF
>TRBV5-1|TRBJ2-5|NA
CASSLGQIQETQYF
>TRBV20-1|TRBJ2-2|NA
CSARRRTGELFF
>TRBV12-3/TRBV12-4|TRBJ2-2|NA
CASSRGGATGELFF
>TRBV20-1|TRBJ2-5|NA
CSARKLETQYF
>TRBV11-2|TRBJ2-5|NA
CASSLGYETQYF
>TRBV30|TRBJ2-2|NA
CAWSVLRDTGELFF
>TRBV29-1|TRBJ2-7|NA
CSVEQAVGRGVDEQYF
>TRBV4-2|TRBJ2-7|TRBD2
CASSHPKAGGIEQYF
>TRBV20-1|TRBJ2-5|NA
CSPSSPGRETQYF
>TRBV6-1|TRBJ2-4|TRBD2
CASRSLAEIAKNIQYF
>TRBV12-3/TRBV12-4|TRBJ2-1|NA
CASSPLGDEQFF
>TRBV4-3|TRBJ2-2|TRBD2
CASSSEWASGRSGELFF
>TRBV6-5|TRBJ2-5|TRBD1
CASSYTRTGAQETQYF
>TRBV3-1|TRBJ1-1|NA
CASSQDPSEAFF
>TRBV5-1|TRBJ2-5|NA
CASSLANAGQETQYF
>TRBV20-1|TRBJ1-4|NA
CSASSYNEKLFF
>TRBV7-9|TRBJ2-3|NA
CASSLFSHTDTQYF
>TRBV15|TRBJ2-1|NA
CATSRLPGESFF
>TRBV20-1|TRBJ1-1|NA
CSAHGGGRTEAFF
>TRBV29-1|TRBJ2-3|NA
CSVEDRNTDTQYF
>TRBV4-3|TRBJ1-6|NA
CASSPYIDSPLHF
>TRBV6-1|TRBJ2-1|TRBD2
CASTPPTGLEGQGEQFF
>TRBV7-2|TRBJ2-7|NA
CASSLASHYEQYF
>TRBV18|TRBJ2-1|NA
CASSSGALVDEQFF
>TRBV18|TRBJ2-4|NA
CASSNPGADIQYF
>TRBV7-9|TRBJ2-5|NA
CASSPGTKLTQYF
>TRBV12-3/TRBV12-4|TRBJ2-1|NA
CASSLSGSRIFQFF
>TRBV9|TRBJ2-7|TRBD1
CASSVEDRVYEQYF
>TRBV7-2|TRBJ2-5|TRBD2
CASSLVLAGASRETQYF
>TRBV2|TRBJ2-1|NA
CASREDVSSYNEQFF
>TRBV3-1|TRBJ1-2|NA
CASSPSPGPTYGYTF
>TRBV30|TRBJ2-7|NA
CAWIQPNEQYF
>TRBV10-2|TRBJ2-3|TRBD2
CASRTSVGTDTQYF
>TRBV10-2|TRBJ2-3|NA
CASSESLGEPDTQYF
>TRBV5-8|TRBJ2-3|TRBD2
CASTRLATTDTQYF
>TRBV20-1|TRBJ2-7|NA
CSARDSWEQYF
>TRBV12-3/TRBV12-4|TRBJ2-3|NA
CASMFGVSTDTQYF
>TRBV9|TRBJ2-3|NA
CASSPLHGQGTDTQYF